Presented here are 29 T cell receptor beta chains from one specimen sequenced in a study of blood T cell repertoires in COVID-19. Profiled with immunoSEQ multiplex PCR; TCRdb holds only in-frame clones, not every one. The sample consists of around 340,000 clones, about 86% of them appearing once. Sequenced input: peripheral blood. These receptors were taken from a woman aged 60-70 years with COVID-19, enrolled during active disease.

With regard to this clone: A read error is likely, as this CDR3 ends without the conserved phenylalanine or tryptophan. This chain joins TRBV9 and TRBJ1-1, with a tentative D call TRBD1 (6 bases). The germline V gene has CDR1 SGDLS and CDR2 YYNGEE. With 3 bases removed from V and 0 bases from J, the gap between germline ends came to 18 bases. This CDR3 spans 17 amino acids. CDR3: CASSGRPGHELNTEAFL. CDR3 nucleotide sequence: TGTGCCAGCAGCGGCCGTCCGGGACACGAGCTGAACACTGAAGCTTTCCTT.

The table lists this clone with a count of one. The chain is built from TRBV7-7 and TRBJ2-3, with D unresolved. The V end was cut by 2 bases, the J end by 1 base, with 10 bases between. The CDR3 extends over 15 amino acids. CDR1 and CDR2 from the germline V gene are SSHAT and FNYEAQ (reference sequence). The CDR3 DNA sequence: TGTGCCAGCAGCTTATCAACAGATCGCACAGATACGCAGTATTTT. It codes for CASSLSTDRTDTQYF. Full variable domain (outside the CDR3, taken from reference TRBV7-7 and TRBJ2-3): GAGVSQSPRYKVTKRGQDVTLRCDPISSHATLYWYQQALGQGPEFLTYFNYEAQPDKSGLPSDRFSAERPEGSISTLTIQRTEQRDSAMYRCASSLSTDRTDTQYFGPGTRLTVL.

The chain carries TRBV29-1 and TRBJ1-4; D is possibly TRBD1 (6 bases). Germline CDR1 reads SQVTM; CDR2 reads ANQGSEA. The germline V and J ends were trimmed by 7 bases and 10 bases, with 19 bases remaining between them. This CDR3 contains 13 residues. CDR3 amino acids: CSAIQEQGGKLFF. In DNA form, the CDR3 reads TGCAGCGCCATACAGGAACAGGGCGGAAAACTGTTTTTT.

The chain uses TRBV7-6 and TRBJ2-5; 9 positions agree with TRBD2. V lost 7 bases and J lost 5; bases outside the gene matches: 11. Germline assignment: CDR1 SGHVS and CDR2 FNYEAQ. The CDR3 has 15 amino acids. CDR3 residues: CASIPGGGARETQYF. CDR3 sequence (DNA): TGTGCCAGCATCCCGGGCGGGGGGGCTAGGGAGACCCAGTACTTC. Variable domain in full (rest from reference TRBV7-6 and TRBJ2-5): GAGVSQSPRYKVTKRGQDVALRCDPISGHVSLYWYRQALGQGPEFLTYFNYEAQQDKSGLPNDRFSAERPEGSISTLTIQRTEQRDSAMYRCASIPGGGARETQYFGPGTRLLVL.

The chain links TRBV5-1 to TRBJ1-2; the D gene is possibly TRBD1 (6 bases). The CDR3 is made up of 13 amino acids. Germline V gene data show CDR1 as SGHRS and CDR2 as YFSETQ. Trimming pared 3 bases from V and 5 bases from J, leaving 11 bases between. CDR3 nucleotides: TGCGCCAGCAGCTCGCAGGGGATATATGGCTACACCTTC. Amino acid sequence: CASSSQGIYGYTF.

The sample holds one count of this clone. This chain uses TRBV5-5 with TRBJ1-1, with D uncertain. This CDR3 has 11 residues. Trimming removed 0 bases at V and 7 bases at J, with 4 bases between. The V gene's germline CDR1 is SGHKS and CDR2 YYEKEE (reference sequence). Here the CDR3 DNA reads TGTGCCAGCAGCTTGGCCGGTGAAGCTTTCTTT. Protein product: CASSLAGEAFF.

The rearrangement joins TRBV19 to TRBJ2-1; TRBD1 might be the D (6 bases). The V end was cut by 7 bases, the J end by 4 bases, with 11 bases between. The CDR3 has 13 residues. Germline CDR1 is LNHDA and CDR2 is SQIVND (reference sequence). CDR3 bases: TGTGCCAGTAATGCCCAGGGGTACAATGAGCAGTTCTTC. Amino acid sequence: CASNAQGYNEQFF.

The V gene is TRBV7-6, the J gene TRBJ2-2; a weak D match, TRBD2 (6 bases). This CDR3 contains 15 residues. Germline V gene sequence: CDR1 SGHVS, CDR2 FNYEAQ. V lost 4 bases and J 1 base, leaving 10 bases between the germline ends. The CDR3 spells CASSSGGLNTGELFF. The CDR3 nucleotides read TGTGCCAGCAGCTCTGGGGGACTGAACACCGGGGAGCTGTTTTTT.

The chain recombines TRBV7-9 with TRBJ1-1; 7 bases are shared with TRBD1. Germline assignment: CDR1 SEHNR and CDR2 FQNEAQ (reference sequence). Germline trimming cut 4 bases from V and 5 bases from J; bases unmatched to any gene: 7. The CDR3 is made up of 14 amino acids. CDR3 amino acids: CASSSPTGVTEAFF. In DNA form, the CDR3 reads TGTGCCAGCAGCTCTCCCACAGGGGTTACTGAAGCTTTCTTT.

This sequence joins TRBV9 and TRBJ2-7, with D unclear. Trimming removed 0 bases at V and 3 bases at J, with 13 bases between. Germline V gene sequence: CDR1 SGDLS, CDR2 YYNGEE. The CDR3 totals 15 residues. CDR3 sequence reads: CASSVGVAAYYEQYF. DNA of the CDR3: TGTGCCAGCAGCGTAGGAGTAGCTGCCTACTACGAGCAGTACTTC.

The rearrangement joins TRBV18 to TRBJ1-1; 8 nucleotides line up with TRBD1. In germline, CDR1 is KGHSH, CDR2 LQKENI. The CDR3 has 14 amino acids. J lost 1 base, V lost 3 bases, and 1 base had no gene match. CDR3 nucleotide sequence: TGTGCCAGCTCACCGACAGGGGCGAACACTGAAGCTTTCTTT. It translates to CASSPTGANTEAFF.

This clone was picked up one time. V and J are TRBV5-4 and TRBJ1-2; no firm D call. There are 16 residues in the CDR3. V gave up 7 bases and J gave up 4 bases, with 23 bases separating them. The germline V gene encodes CDR1 SGHNT and CDR2 YYREEE (reference sequence). The CDR3: CASGSYTGSYGYGYTF. The CDR3 DNA sequence: TGTGCCAGCGGATCCTATACGGGGAGTTACGGCTATGGCTACACCTTC. Combining the CDR3 with reference TRBV5-4 and TRBJ1-2 gives the whole variable domain ETGVTQSPTHLIKTRGQQVTLRCSSQSGHNTVSWYQQALGQGPQFIFQYYREEENGRGNFPPRFSGLQFPNYSSELNVNALELDDSALYLCASGSYTGSYGYGYTFGSGTRLTVV.

The rearrangement joins TRBV4-1 to TRBJ2-7, with D tentatively TRBD1 (5 bases). Trimming took off 0 bases at V and 6 bases at J, with 15 bases between the two ends. The length of the CDR3 is 15 residues. Germline CDR1 MGHRA, CDR2 YSYEKL. DNA for the CDR3: TGCGCCAGCAGCCAAGATCGGCAGGGAAGTGGCGAGCAGTACTTC. Translation: CASSQDRQGSGEQYF.

The chain has TRBV27 and TRBJ1-5; possible D gene TRBD1, 6 bases. V was trimmed by 4 bases and J by 3 bases, leaving 16 bases between them. The CDR3 has 16 residues. Germline loops: CDR1 MNHEY, CDR2 SMNVEV (reference sequence). The CDR3 sequence is CASSSRRGGLNQPQHF. DNA for the CDR3: TGTGCCAGCAGTTCCCGGAGGGGGGGGCTCAATCAGCCCCAGCATTTT.

This chain uses TRBV5-4 with TRBJ1-1, with D perhaps TRBD1 (5 bases). Deletions cut 4 bases from V and 1 base from J, with 14 bases between. Germline V gene sequence: CDR1 SGHNT, CDR2 YYREEE (reference sequence). The CDR3 contains 15 residues. In nucleotides, the CDR3 is TGTGCCAGCAGCCCCCCCGCGGGGGGGAACACTGAAGCTTTCTTT. Its translation: CASSPPAGGNTEAFF.

This chain connects TRBV27 to TRBJ1-2; 9 nucleotides match TRBD1. Germline V gene sequence: CDR1 MNHEY, CDR2 SMNVEV (reference sequence). V lost 5 bases to trimming and J lost 5 bases; unmatched junction nucleotides: 6. The length of the CDR3 is 14 residues. The CDR3 region has the DNA TGTGCCAGCAGTCCAGGGACAGGGAGGTATGGCTACACCTTC. The encoded protein is CASSPGTGRYGYTF.

The V gene is TRBV10-3, the J gene TRBJ2-1; 9 nucleotides line up with TRBD2. V lost 2 bases, J lost 5 bases, and 13 bases stayed unmatched. In germline, CDR1 is ENHRY, CDR2 SYGVKD. The CDR3 is made up of 18 amino acids. CDR3 loop: CAISEPGDSGGFDNEQFF. In nucleotides, the CDR3 is TGTGCCATCAGTGAGCCCGGGGATAGCGGGGGATTCGACAATGAGCAGTTCTTC.

This chain connects TRBV7-8 to TRBJ1-2; 8 positions agree with TRBD1. Germline V lookup: CDR1 SGHVS, CDR2 FQNEAQ. J lost 2 bases, V lost 5 bases, and 4 bases had no gene match. The CDR3 sequence is 14 residues long. The CDR3 here is CASSPRTGNYGYTF. The DNA for the CDR3 is TGTGCCAGCAGCCCCCGGACAGGGAACTATGGCTACACCTTC.

The table lists this clone with a few counts. The V gene is TRBV7-2, the J gene TRBJ2-3; D is perhaps TRBD2 (6 bases). There are 15 residues in the CDR3. The V end lost 0 bases, the J end lost 8 bases, and 15 bases lay between the germline ends. In germline, CDR1 is SGHTA, CDR2 FQGNSA. In nucleotides, the CDR3 is TGTGCCAGCAGCTTAGCCTCGGGAGCGGCAGGTACGCAGTATTTT. This sequence encodes CASSLASGAAGTQYF.

The chain combines TRBV7-2 with TRBJ1-2, with a weak D call TRBD1 (6 bases). The V and J ends lost 5 bases and 4 bases respectively, with 8 bases between them. The CDR3 is 12 residues long. Germline-derived CDR1 and CDR2 are SGHTA and FQGNSA. CDR3 sequence reads: CASSPGAYGYTF. The CDR3 nucleotides are TGTGCCAGCAGCCCAGGGGCCTATGGCTACACCTTC.

J is TRBJ1-2 and V is TRBV19; 9 bases line up with TRBD1. After removal of 6 bases from V and 3 bases from J, the junction contained 11 bases not matched to a gene. The V gene's germline CDR1 is LNHDA and CDR2 SQIVND (reference sequence). There are 16 residues in the CDR3. DNA of the CDR3: TGTGCCAGTAGATTTTCCAAAGGACAGGGGCACTATGGCTACACCTTC. Amino acid sequence: CASRFSKGQGHYGYTF.

V usage is TRBV7-9 and J usage is TRBJ1-1; 9 bases agree with TRBD1. V lost 0 bases to trimming and J lost 6 bases; unmatched junction nucleotides: 5. The CDR3 has 15 residues. Germline V CDR1 and CDR2: SEHNR, FQNEAQ (reference sequence). The CDR3 spells CASSLAHRQGAEAFF. CDR3 in DNA: TGTGCCAGCAGCTTAGCTCATCGACAGGGGGCTGAAGCTTTCTTT.

With regard to this clone: A read error is possible here, since a much larger clone lies one base away. V and J are TRBV14 and TRBJ1-2, with 8 bases identical to TRBD1. The germline CDR1 and CDR2 sequences are SGHDN and FVKESK. V gave up 4 bases and J gave up 3 bases; unmatched junction bases: 1. CDR3 length: 13 amino acids. CDR3 sequence: CASSLDRDYGYTF. The CDR3 DNA follows: TGTGCCAGCAGCCTGGACAGGGACTATGGCTACACCTTC.

This chain joins TRBV5-1 and TRBJ1-3; 8 bases match TRBD1. The CDR3 is made up of 15 amino acids. The J segment lost 1 base and the V segment lost 4 bases, leaving 4 bases of the junction unmatched. Germline V gene sequence: CDR1 SGHRS, CDR2 YFSETQ. CDR3 DNA: TGCGCCAGCAGCCAAGACAGGGGATCTGGAAACACCATATATTTT. This codes for CASSQDRGSGNTIYF.

This rearrangement joins TRBV24-1 to TRBJ2-3; 9 bases are a match to TRBD1. Germline-derived CDR1 and CDR2 are KGHDR and SFDVKD. The CDR3 consists of 14 residues. With V trimmed by 5 bases and J by 5 bases, 4 bases remained unmatched. The CDR3 here is CATSAGQGLDTQYF. Written as DNA, the CDR3 is TGTGCCACCAGTGCGGGACAGGGATTAGATACGCAGTATTTT.

In this sample, this clone turned up a few times. The genes are TRBV9 and TRBJ2-5; D unclear. V lost 3 bases, J lost 4 bases, and 10 bases lay in between. From germline, CDR1 is SGDLS and CDR2 YYNGEE. CDR3 size: 13 residues. The CDR3 DNA sequence: TGTGCCAGCAGCGGTGACAATGGAGAGACCCAGTACTTC. This gives the protein CASSGDNGETQYF.

This chain joins TRBV9 and TRBJ1-1, with TRBD1 as a possible D gene (5 bases). Germline V gene data show CDR1 as SGDLS and CDR2 as YYNGEE. The CDR3 is 13 amino acids. V lost 0 bases to trimming and J lost 7 bases, with 10 bases between them. The CDR3 sequence is CASSVGTGGEAFF. For the CDR3, the DNA is TGTGCCAGCAGCGTAGGAACCGGGGGTGAAGCTTTCTTT.

This clone has more than one count but fewer than ten. V gene TRBV12-3 or TRBV12-4 combines with J gene TRBJ1-5; D is uncertain. CDR3 length: 11 amino acids. The V end lost 5 bases, the J end lost 3 bases, and 2 bases lay between the germline ends. The CDR3: CASSLNQPQHF. The CDR3 DNA reads TGTGCCAGCAGTCTCAATCAGCCCCAGCATTTT.

This chain uses TRBV5-1 with TRBJ1-2, with D unclear. The CDR3 runs to 13 residues. Germline values: CDR1 SGHRS, CDR2 YFSETQ. Trimming removed 3 bases at V and 4 bases at J, with 10 bases between. The CDR3 sequence is CASSWSGLYGYTF. CDR3 sequence (DNA): TGCGCCAGCAGCTGGTCAGGTCTCTATGGCTACACCTTC.